The rows below give T cell receptor beta chains drawn from one sample of a study of T-cell memory formation after mild COVID-19. TCRdb reanalysed the 5' RACE reads using MiXCR and keeps one entry per CDR3 protein. The repertoire holds approximately 500,000 distinct CDR3 sequences, with more than 20% as singletons. What was sequenced was PBMCs or a T cell subset sorted from them (not recorded which). Receptors originate from an adult woman who had mild COVID-19 (a few samples of this study predate the infection). Cell type and time point are not known. Each CDR3 is given without its conserved first and last residue. Clone size appears in some rows only: once, few, many, or a class for an expanded clone.

V: TRBV9; size: NA; J: TRBJ1-2; CDR3: ASSVVGGNYGYT
V: TRBV11-1; size: NA; J: TRBJ2-1; CDR3: ASRGPAAKQF
V: TRBV5-1; size: NA; J: TRBJ1-2; CDR3: ASSFQGVGYYGYT
V: TRBV20-1; size: NA; J: TRBJ2-3; CDR3: SARDTTNTDTQY
V: TRBV12-3/TRBV12-4; size: NA; J: TRBJ2-1; CDR3: ASSPQGISTFYNEQF
V: TRBV4-1; size: NA; J: TRBJ1-6; CDR3: ASSQDGWGGNSPLH
V: TRBV12-3/TRBV12-4; size: NA; J: TRBJ1-2; CDR3: ASSPYVGVNGYT
V: TRBV20-1; size: few; J: TRBJ2-7; CDR3: SARDPFRGRSYEQY
V: TRBV7-9; size: NA; J: TRBJ2-7; CDR3: ASSLTLSGGEQY
V: TRBV7-9; size: few; J: TRBJ2-7; CDR3: ASSWVGTYSYEQY
V: TRBV28; size: NA; J: TRBJ1-6; CDR3: ASLQAGGRDSPLH
V: TRBV6-4; size: NA; J: TRBJ1-2; CDR3: ASSDSGLYGYT
V: TRBV4-1; size: few; J: TRBJ2-3; CDR3: ASRRAGTSTDTQY
V: TRBV12-3/TRBV12-4; size: NA; J: TRBJ2-3; CDR3: ASRYDRLSTDTQY
V: TRBV4-3; size: once; J: TRBJ1-2; CDR3: ASSQERQGGNYGYT
V: TRBV7-2; size: NA; J: TRBJ1-5; CDR3: ASSEQLLQPQH
V: TRBV9; size: NA; J: TRBJ2-5; CDR3: ASSPAGHTVETQY
V: TRBV2; size: NA; J: TRBJ1-6; CDR3: ASLELGTAPSSYNSPLH
V: TRBV30; size: NA; J: TRBJ2-1; CDR3: AWSAGQGNEQF
V: TRBV20-1; size: NA; J: TRBJ2-2; CDR3: SARRGLAGVIPGELF
V: TRBV6-1; size: NA; J: TRBJ2-7; CDR3: ASSEEVGSSYEQY
V: TRBV7-2; size: NA; J: TRBJ2-7; CDR3: ASSTGLAGVYEQY
V: TRBV12-3/TRBV12-4; size: NA; J: TRBJ2-1; CDR3: ASSHSGGLQF
V: TRBV7-9; size: few; J: TRBJ2-7; CDR3: ASSPDPGRGGSYEQY
V: TRBV4-1; size: NA; J: TRBJ2-7; CDR3: ASSRGLAGDSLEQY
V: TRBV5-1; size: NA; J: TRBJ2-1; CDR3: ASISQQVEQF
V: TRBV10-2; size: few; J: TRBJ2-1; CDR3: ASNRNEQF
V: TRBV7-2; size: few; J: TRBJ2-3; CDR3: ASSPPPGLALDTQY
V: TRBV20-1; size: NA; J: TRBJ2-1; CDR3: SARDMGGSSYNEQF
V: TRBV11-2; size: NA; J: TRBJ1-1; CDR3: ASSPPNRGRTNTEAF
V: TRBV29-1; size: NA; J: TRBJ2-1; CDR3: SVSKSLYNEQF
V: TRBV6-6; size: NA; J: TRBJ1-1; CDR3: ASSQPGQGNTEAF
V: TRBV5-1; size: NA; J: TRBJ1-6; CDR3: ASSREEGRPSPLH
V: TRBV6-5; size: NA; J: TRBJ1-1; CDR3: ASSSTTRGFGEAF
V: TRBV27; size: NA; J: TRBJ2-1; CDR3: ASSLERLSSYNEQF
V: TRBV4-1; size: many; J: TRBJ2-2; CDR3: ASSFRGTGELF
V: TRBV5-1; size: NA; J: TRBJ1-5; CDR3: ASSTGTGAQPQH
V: TRBV7-2; size: NA; J: TRBJ1-4; CDR3: ASGGGRGEKLF
V: TRBV11-2; size: NA; J: TRBJ1-2; CDR3: ASSLSPGRSYGYT
V: TRBV9; size: many; J: TRBJ2-3; CDR3: ASSVVDLRTDTQY
V: TRBV5-1; size: few; J: TRBJ2-1; CDR3: ASSLGTGPNEQF
V: TRBV11-3; size: NA; J: TRBJ2-1; CDR3: ASSSTSGIGNEQF
V: TRBV6-1; size: few; J: TRBJ2-6; CDR3: ASSEGYNSGANVLT
V: TRBV24-1; size: NA; J: TRBJ2-2; CDR3: ATSDAGTGAGELF
V: TRBV6-1; size: NA; J: TRBJ1-1; CDR3: ASSGSTGVGEAF
V: TRBV15; size: few; J: TRBJ1-5; CDR3: ATSRDTGRPFNQPQH
V: TRBV7-3; size: few; J: TRBJ2-5; CDR3: ASSFSGAETQY
V: TRBV30; size: few; J: TRBJ2-3; CDR3: AWTYISSDTQY
V: TRBV7-8; size: NA; J: TRBJ1-2; CDR3: ASSLEGTANYGYT
V: TRBV24-1; size: few; J: TRBJ2-3; CDR3: ATSDNRQLTDTQY
V: TRBV9; size: NA; J: TRBJ2-3; CDR3: ASSVSLAGTDTQY
V: TRBV7-6; size: few; J: TRBJ1-1; CDR3: ASSLATGMNTEAF
V: TRBV30; size: few; J: TRBJ1-1; CDR3: AWSNLQGMNTEAF